Below, one TCR beta chain is given with its context. The CDR3 is made up of 15 amino acids. Trimming removed 0 bases from V and 2 bases from J, with 8 bases in between. From germline, CDR1 is KGHSH and CDR2 LQKENI. This entry is derived from a study of blood T cell repertoires in COVID-19. The wider study: Samples came from the United States, Italy and Spain, spanning acute and convalescent COVID-19.

Some clones are missing from TCRdb's copy, which holds only in-frame ones; the method was immunoSEQ multiplex PCR. Altogether 55,000 to 75,000 clones are present, roughly 84% being singletons, with the ten largest covering more than 15%. The rearrangement joins TRBV18 to TRBJ1-3; D uncertain. Sample: peripheral blood. This clonotype originated in a man in his sixties with COVID-19, enrolled during active disease. Written as DNA, the CDR3 is TGTGCCAGCTCACCACCAGGAGGGACTGGAAACACCATATATTTT. Amino acids: CASSPPGGTGNTIYF.